The clone carrying this TCR beta chain has only a few counts. No antigen is known for it. Primers for the PCR totalled 60 Vbeta and 13 Jbeta. Libraries were prepared by immunoSEQ multiplex PCR; TCRdb keeps only in-frame clonotypes and omits some of them. The repertoire holds about 130,000 clones, with 70% to 85% as singletons. The sample originates from a study of cytomegalovirus exposure and HLA in healthy donors. Study-wide results and limits: There were a few CMV-associated chains whose specificity for CMV antigens was confirmed in vitro.

This clonotype was sampled from a woman between 55 and 75 years old in good health and CMV-seropositive. The sample was PBMCs.

The CDR3 protein is CASRALPGRAPPDTQYF. Written as DNA, the CDR3 is TGTGCCAGCAGGGCCCTCCCTGGCAGGGCCCCCCCAGATACGCAGTATTTT. This chain links TRBV11-2 with TRBJ2-3; D perhaps matches TRBD1 (5 bases). Germline loops: CDR1 SGHAT, CDR2 FQNNGV. Trimming took 6 bases from V and 4 from J, leaving 23 bases between them. The length of the CDR3 is 17 residues.